A selection of T cell receptor beta chains follows, all from one sample in a study of cytomegalovirus exposure and HLA in healthy donors. Generated by immunoSEQ multiplex PCR, the TCRdb table keeps only in-frame clones and is missing some. The data hold 85,000 to 130,000 clones, with roughly four fifths observed a single time. The sequencing sample was made of PBMCs. These receptors were obtained from a male donor in good health and CMV-seropositive. The CDR3 runs from the conserved cysteine through the conserved F or W. The order of the fields is V gene, CDR3 protein.

v_gene: TRBV2; CDR3aa: CASSDPGRGWEYYEQYF
v_gene: TRBV23-1; CDR3aa: CASVQFTGELFF
v_gene: TRBV5-1; CDR3aa: CASSLDGRDGGYTF
v_gene: TRBV28; CDR3aa: CASSRPYRGPGANVLTF
v_gene: TRBV5-4; CDR3aa: CASSLTGGAYNEQFF
v_gene: TRBV10-3; CDR3aa: CAISGPGQSDTEAFF
v_gene: TRBV13; CDR3aa: CASSKGRPGLGEKLFF
v_gene: TRBV6-5; CDR3aa: CASSYIGSSETQYF
v_gene: TRBV7-9; CDR3aa: CASSLGAGSTYEQYF
v_gene: TRBV29-1; CDR3aa: CSANRDAGGMETQYF
v_gene: TRBV10-1; CDR3aa: CASSESGAVNTEAFF
v_gene: TRBV6-5; CDR3aa: CASSRPGVCEQYF
v_gene: TRBV28; CDR3aa: CASRVGQGKNEKLFF
v_gene: TRBV10-3; CDR3aa: CAIRRDSQETQYF
v_gene: TRBV7-9; CDR3aa: CASSSGQGERQPQHF
v_gene: TRBV9; CDR3aa: CASSVHLQPTDTQYF
v_gene: TRBV10-3; CDR3aa: CAISRPPGYNEQFF
v_gene: TRBV6-1; CDR3aa: CASSEAGTGVYGYTF
v_gene: TRBV30; CDR3aa: CAWKGSNTEAFF
v_gene: TRBV4-3; CDR3aa: CASSHDQRPYGYTF
v_gene: TRBV5-1; CDR3aa: CASTQRTSGGFGETQYF
v_gene: TRBV6-5; CDR3aa: CASSYPGAQSLYGYTF
v_gene: TRBV9; CDR3aa: CASSVGSRVAANSEKLFF
v_gene: TRBV30; CDR3aa: CAWSVLSGNTIYF
v_gene: TRBV9; CDR3aa: CASSVVGGPYGYTF
v_gene: TRBV18; CDR3aa: CASSPDRGQREQYF
v_gene: TRBV27; CDR3aa: CASSSLSTDTQYF
v_gene: TRBV30; CDR3aa: CAWSIQGAGEQYF
v_gene: TRBV5-1; CDR3aa: CASSFGQGQVDEQFF
v_gene: TRBV7-2; CDR3aa: CASSSPTYNEQFF
v_gene: TRBV15; CDR3aa: CATSRGGGGETQYF
v_gene: TRBV5-1; CDR3aa: CASSLYRGGEQFF
v_gene: TRBV5-4; CDR3aa: CASSLGTGQLVYEQYF
v_gene: TRBV5-1; CDR3aa: CASSLEGGGDTDTQYF
v_gene: TRBV6-5; CDR3aa: CASNRGGTEAFF
v_gene: TRBV7-9; CDR3aa: CASSRGQYSNQPQHF
v_gene: TRBV6-1; CDR3aa: CASSDRDRGRAFF
v_gene: TRBV5-6; CDR3aa: CASSFAGRGDQETQYF
v_gene: TRBV5-1; CDR3aa: CASETGGITGELFF
v_gene: TRBV9; CDR3aa: CASSVEDGSGETQYF
v_gene: TRBV5-1; CDR3aa: CASSLVGTGMNTEAFF
v_gene: TRBV9; CDR3aa: CASSADREEGEQYF
v_gene: TRBV7-9; CDR3aa: CASSPTGTQNTEAFF
v_gene: TRBV4-1; CDR3aa: CASSQLGLGEQYF
v_gene: TRBV6-5; CDR3aa: CASSYSGRGREQYF
v_gene: TRBV5-1; CDR3aa: CASSPRAAAKESVSLHF
v_gene: TRBV5-1; CDR3aa: CASRDKGGGPETQYF
v_gene: TRBV18; CDR3aa: CASSPPSDGNSPLHF
v_gene: TRBV18; CDR3aa: CASSPGQGAEAFF
v_gene: TRBV7-2; CDR3aa: CASSSDRDRVYEQYF